This passage covers 7 T cell receptor beta chains from one sample sequenced in a study of T cell repertoires in cytomegalovirus infection. Via MiXCR, TCRdb re-called the reads, giving one row per CDR3 protein. The table lists 340,000 or so distinct CDR3 sequences, just under 25% of them singletons. These receptors lack a known antigen. The starting material was cultured PBMCs, obtained from culture after CMV antigen stimulation. These receptors originate from a human donor in good health (CMV status not recorded). Some clones in this sample may be carry-over from other donors' samples.

This clonotype came up many times. The chain is built from TRBV10-2 and TRBJ1-1, with TRBD1 matching 7 bases. The CDR3 runs 13 residues. V was pared by 6 bases and J by 1 base, with 2 bases of the junction left unmatched. Germline V gives CDR1 WSHSY, CDR2 SAAADI. CDR3 loop: CASRGQTNTEAFF. Here the CDR3 DNA reads TGCGCCAGCAGGGGACAGACGAACACTGAAGCTTTCTTT.

The chain uses TRBV7-8 and TRBJ2-1; 14 nucleotides agree with TRBD2. Germline CDR1 reads SGHVS; CDR2 reads FQNEAQ. V shed 3 bases, J shed 5 bases, and the junction held 9 bases outside the gene matches. CDR3 length: 18 residues. The DNA for the CDR3 is TGTGCCAGCAGCTTGCCGGGACTAGCGGGAGTTGGAAACAATGAGCAGTTCTTC. Encoded protein: CASSLPGLAGVGNNEQFF.

This clonotype was counted between two and nine times. This sequence joins TRBV27 and TRBJ2-7, with 13 positions matching TRBD2. The germline V gene encodes CDR1 MNHEY and CDR2 SMNVEV (reference sequence). The length of the CDR3 is 16 residues. J was trimmed by 1 base and V by 5 bases; bases with no gene match: 5. Here the CDR3 DNA reads TGTGCCAGCAGTCCCAAGACTAGCGGGAGGTCCTACGAGCAGTACGTC. As protein: CASSPKTSGRSYEQYV.

There are a few counts of this clonotype. The chain employs TRBV2 and TRBJ1-2; D is ambiguous. This CDR3 contains 12 residues. V shed 3 bases and J shed 4 bases, with 6 bases lying between them. CDR1 is SNHLY and CDR2 is FYNNEI in the germline V gene. This chain's CDR3 is CASSETVYGYTF. CDR3 coding DNA: TGTGCCAGCAGTGAGACGGTCTATGGCTACACCTTC.

This clonotype came up a few times. The chain joins TRBV4-3 to TRBJ1-1, with TRBD1 matching over 9 bases. The germline V gene has CDR1 LGHNA and CDR2 YSLEER. Trimming at V came to 1 base and at J to 4 bases, leaving 4 bases not matched to a gene. CDR3 length: 15 amino acids. CDR3 region: CASSQGTGAATEAFF. In DNA form, the CDR3 reads TGCGCCAGCAGCCAAGGGACAGGGGCGGCCACTGAAGCTTTCTTT.

This chain connects TRBV6-2 or TRBV6-3 to TRBJ2-7; TRBD2 is a possible D gene (5 bases). There are 11 residues in the CDR3. Germline lookup yields CDR1 MNHEY and CDR2 SVGEGT. Deletions cut 2 bases from V and 10 bases from J, with 9 bases between. The CDR3 here is CASSYEGLQYV. CDR3 nucleotides: TGTGCCAGCAGTTACGAAGGACTCCAGTACGTC.

This clonotype has a count of ten or more. The V call is TRBV7-2, the J call TRBJ1-6, with a possible D match to TRBD1 (6 bases). The germline CDR1 and CDR2 sequences are SGHTA and FQGNSA. This CDR3 is built from 20 residues. Trimming took off 0 bases at V and 0 bases at J, with 18 bases between the two ends. CDR3 sequence: CASSLAVGTRVGSYNSPLHF. The DNA for the CDR3 is TGTGCCAGCAGCTTAGCGGTCGGGACAAGGGTTGGCTCCTATAATTCACCCCTCCACTTT. The complete variable domain, with remaining parts taken from reference TRBV7-2 and TRBJ1-6, reads GAGVSQSPSNKVTEKGKDVELRCDPISGHTALYWYRQSLGQGLEFLIYFQGNSAPDKSGLPSDRFSAERTGGSVSTLTIQRTQQEDSAVYLCASSLAVGTRVGSYNSPLHFGNGTRLTVT.